The table lists the clone carrying this T cell receptor (beta chain) with many counts. TCRdb itself ran the 5' RACE reads through MiXCR, one entry per CDR3 protein. The sample has 28,000 or so distinct CDR3 sequences; around 9.2% are singletons. Time point in this sample: sample taken at primary tumor resection. Unsorted whole RNA samples from tumor, nontumor lung or frozen PBMC were sequenced. This record belongs to a study of spatial heterogeneity in lung cancer. Trimming removed 9 bases from V and 6 bases from J; junction bases left unmatched: 7. Germline values: CDR1 LNHDA, CDR2 SQIVND (reference sequence). The CDR3 consists of 14 residues.

Sequenced here: PBMCs, sampled at surgery. V is TRBV19 and J is TRBJ2-2, with 10 bases fitting TRBD2. This TCR was recovered from a female donor with early-stage non-small cell lung cancer. CDR3 region: CASSLAGVSGELFF. Written as DNA, the CDR3 is TGTGCCAGCAGCCTAGCGGGAGTCTCCGGGGAGCTGTTTTTT.